This T cell receptor (beta chain) was found in a study of vaccination effects on CD4 cells after COVID-19. This clone was counted a few times. No antigen is known for it. Sequencing was performed with immunoSEQ multiplex PCR; in TCRdb, only in-frame clones are kept and a portion is missing. The top ten hold 9.1% of the sample, which has about 20,000 clones, over 65% seen once. Antigen-specific CD4+ T cells were expanded with viral peptide pools in the ViraFEST assay before sequencing. Following culture for approximately 11 days, CD4+ T cells were isolated. Vaccinated participants had no history of SARS-CoV-2 infection and tested negative for nucleocapsid antibodies. The V gene lost 10 bases and the J gene lost 3 bases, with 9 bases spanning the gap. Per the germline V gene, CDR1 is SNHLY and CDR2 is FYNNEI. The CDR3 totals 11 residues.

The V gene is TRBV2, the J gene TRBJ1-1, with D unresolved. The sample consisted of CD4+ T cells from PBMCs cultured with HCoV-NL63 spike peptides, taken before COVID-19 vaccination. The origin of this receptor is a human donor who received a COVID-19 vaccine. CDR3 residues: CATRDYTEAFF. The CDR3, as DNA: TGTGCCACCCGGGATTACACTGAAGCTTTCTTT.